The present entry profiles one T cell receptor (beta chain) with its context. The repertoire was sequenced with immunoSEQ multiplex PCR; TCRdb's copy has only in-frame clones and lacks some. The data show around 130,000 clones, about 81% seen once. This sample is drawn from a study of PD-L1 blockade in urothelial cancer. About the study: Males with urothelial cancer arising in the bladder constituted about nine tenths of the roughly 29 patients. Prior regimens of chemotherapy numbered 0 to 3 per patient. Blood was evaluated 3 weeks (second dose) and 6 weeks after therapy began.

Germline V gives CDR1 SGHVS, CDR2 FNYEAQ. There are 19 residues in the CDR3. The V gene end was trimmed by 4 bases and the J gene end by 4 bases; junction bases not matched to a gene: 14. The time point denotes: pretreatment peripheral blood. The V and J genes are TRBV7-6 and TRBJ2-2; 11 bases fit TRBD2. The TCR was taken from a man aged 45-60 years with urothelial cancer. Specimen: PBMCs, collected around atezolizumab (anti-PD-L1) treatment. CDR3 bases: TGTGCCAGCAGCTCACAAATCCGTAGCGGGAGGGCCTTCACCGGGGAGCTGTTTTTT. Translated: CASSSQIRSGRAFTGELFF.